This T cell receptor beta chain was sequenced in a study of T cells of healthy individuals. TCRdb re-derived calls from the 5' RACE reads in MiXCR, one entry per CDR3 protein. Here the sample spans around 40,000 distinct CDR3 sequences, 4% to 5.5% being singletons. The CDR3 loop spans 14 amino acids. V dropped 2 bases and J dropped 3 bases, with 9 bases sitting between them. CDR1 is SGHTA, CDR2 FQGTGA, per germline. This clonotype has more than one count but fewer than ten. The V call is TRBV7-3, the J call TRBJ2-3; TRBD2 might be the D (5 bases). This sequence originates from a human donor in good health. The CDR3: CASSLGLATDTQYF. The CDR3 DNA sequence: TGTGCCAGCAGCTTAGGTCTAGCAACAGATACGCAGTATTTT.